This T cell receptor (beta chain) appears in the sequencing data of a study of technical replicates of blood from several donors. From germline, CDR1 is LNHDA and CDR2 SQIVND (reference sequence). The CDR3 length is 16 residues. V lost 6 bases and J lost 2, with 17 bases in between. Profiled with immunoSEQ multiplex PCR; TCRdb holds only in-frame clones, not every one. The repertoire holds around 80,000 clones, 93% seen once, with about 0.26% in the top ten. The TCR sequence derives from a human donor in good health. The chain links TRBV19 to TRBJ1-5, with D possibly TRBD1 on 5 matching bases. Source material: T cells isolated from PBMCs. As DNA, the CDR3 is TGTGCCAGTAGCTCATCCAGGGAGGTAGGCAATCAGCCCCAGCATTTT. It yields the protein CASSSSREVGNQPQHF.